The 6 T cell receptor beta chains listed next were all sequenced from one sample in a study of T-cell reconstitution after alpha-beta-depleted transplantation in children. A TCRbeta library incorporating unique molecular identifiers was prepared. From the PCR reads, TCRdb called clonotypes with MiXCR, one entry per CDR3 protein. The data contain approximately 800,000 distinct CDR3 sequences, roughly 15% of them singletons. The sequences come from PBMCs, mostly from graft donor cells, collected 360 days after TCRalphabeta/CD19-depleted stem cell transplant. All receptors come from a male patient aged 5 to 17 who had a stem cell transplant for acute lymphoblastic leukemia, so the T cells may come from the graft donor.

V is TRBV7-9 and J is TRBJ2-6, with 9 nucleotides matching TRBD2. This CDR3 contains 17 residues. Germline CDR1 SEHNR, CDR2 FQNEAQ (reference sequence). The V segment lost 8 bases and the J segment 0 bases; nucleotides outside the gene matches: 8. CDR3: CASRKGLAFSGANVLTF. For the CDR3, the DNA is TGTGCCAGCCGAAAGGGACTAGCCTTCTCTGGGGCCAACGTCCTGACTTTC.

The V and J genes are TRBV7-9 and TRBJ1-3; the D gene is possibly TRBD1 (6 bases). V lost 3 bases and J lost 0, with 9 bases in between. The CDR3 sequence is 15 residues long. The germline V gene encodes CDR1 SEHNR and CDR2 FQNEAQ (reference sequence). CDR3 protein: CASSLGALSGNTIYF. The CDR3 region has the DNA TGTGCCAGCAGCTTGGGGGCCCTCTCTGGAAACACCATATATTTT.

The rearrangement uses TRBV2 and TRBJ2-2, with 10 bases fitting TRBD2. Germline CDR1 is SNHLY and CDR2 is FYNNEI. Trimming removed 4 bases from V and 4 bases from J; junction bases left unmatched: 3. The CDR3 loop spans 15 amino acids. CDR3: CASSGTSGGTGELFF. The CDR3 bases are TGTGCCAGCAGTGGGACTAGCGGAGGCACCGGGGAGCTGTTTTTT.

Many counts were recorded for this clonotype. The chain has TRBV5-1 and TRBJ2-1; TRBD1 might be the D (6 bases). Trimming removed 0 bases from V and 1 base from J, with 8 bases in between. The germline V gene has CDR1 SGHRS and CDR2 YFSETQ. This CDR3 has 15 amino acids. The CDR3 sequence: CASSLDRDSYNEQFF. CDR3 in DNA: TGCGCCAGCAGCTTGGACAGGGATTCCTACAATGAGCAGTTCTTC.

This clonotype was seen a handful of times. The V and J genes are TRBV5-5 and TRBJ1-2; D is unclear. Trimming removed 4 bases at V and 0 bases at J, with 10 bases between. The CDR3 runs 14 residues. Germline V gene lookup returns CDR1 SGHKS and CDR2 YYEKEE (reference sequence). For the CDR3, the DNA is TGTGCCAGCAGCGGCGTGGAGACTAACTATGGCTACACCTTC. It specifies CASSGVETNYGYTF.

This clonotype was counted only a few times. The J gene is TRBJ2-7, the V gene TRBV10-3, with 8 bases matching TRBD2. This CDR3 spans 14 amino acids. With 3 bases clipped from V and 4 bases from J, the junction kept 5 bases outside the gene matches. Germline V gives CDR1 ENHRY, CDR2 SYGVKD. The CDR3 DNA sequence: TGTGCCATCAGTGACGGCGGGAGGTGGTACGAGCAGTACTTC. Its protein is CAISDGGRWYEQYF.